This TCR beta chain came from a study of T cells in Graves' hyperthyroidism and ophthalmopathy. This clonotype was observed many times. The target antigen is unknown. Whole-study findings and limits: Peripheral blood also featured most of the thyroid clonotypes expanded above 0.001. Stable hyperthyroidism was told apart from ophthalmopathy by a model built on 13 V-J features. The model's output predicted ophthalmopathy at a median of approximately 6.5 months prior to onset.

Trimming pared 4 bases from V and 4 bases from J, leaving 4 bases between. The CDR3 consists of 12 residues. CDR1 is LGHDT, CDR2 YNNKEL, per germline (reference sequence). RNA transcripts served as the template for amplifying TCR beta CDR3 regions. When the TCR CDR3 underwent first-round RT-PCR, the HTBI primer set was used. TCRdb independently ran MiXCR on the multiplex PCR reads; one entry per CDR3 protein. The table has about 570,000 distinct CDR3 sequences, about 43% seen once. Together with thyroid ultrasound, orbital computed tomography, serum thyroxine and TRAb, clinical symptoms were used for diagnoses.

This sequence originates from an adult woman with Graves' disease, either hyperthyroidism or ophthalmopathy (not recorded which). The source material was peripheral blood or thyroid tissue (not recorded which). The V gene is TRBV3-1, the J gene TRBJ1-4; D is unclear. The CDR3 nucleotides read TGTGCCAGCAGCCGGGGTAATGAAAAACTGTTTTTT. Translation gives CASSRGNEKLFF.